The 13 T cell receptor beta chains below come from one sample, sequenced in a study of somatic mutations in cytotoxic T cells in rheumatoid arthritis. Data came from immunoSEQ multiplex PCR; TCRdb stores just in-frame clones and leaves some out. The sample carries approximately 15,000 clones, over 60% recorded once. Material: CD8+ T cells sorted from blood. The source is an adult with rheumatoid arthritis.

The CDR3 nucleotides are TGCGCCACCGCCTTGGCAGGGCCGGAGACCCAGTACTTC. Its protein is CATALAGPETQYF. The chain employs TRBV10-2 and TRBJ2-5, with D tentatively TRBD1 (5 bases). Trimming took off 10 bases at V and 5 bases at J, with 17 bases between the two ends. The CDR3 contains 13 residues. Germline V lookup: CDR1 WSHSY, CDR2 SAAADI.

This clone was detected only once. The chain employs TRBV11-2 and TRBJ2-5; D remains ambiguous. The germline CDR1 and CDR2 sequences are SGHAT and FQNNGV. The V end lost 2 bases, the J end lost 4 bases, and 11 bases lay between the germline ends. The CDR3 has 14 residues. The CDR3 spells CASSLTPMRETQYF. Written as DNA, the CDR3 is TGTGCCAGCAGCTTAACCCCGATGCGAGAGACCCAGTACTTC. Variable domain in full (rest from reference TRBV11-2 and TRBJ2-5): EAGVAQSPRYKIIEKRQSVAFWCNPISGHATLYWYQQILGQGPKLLIQFQNNGVVDDSQLPKDRFSAERLKGVDSTLKIQPAKLEDSAVYLCASSLTPMRETQYFGPGTRLLVL.

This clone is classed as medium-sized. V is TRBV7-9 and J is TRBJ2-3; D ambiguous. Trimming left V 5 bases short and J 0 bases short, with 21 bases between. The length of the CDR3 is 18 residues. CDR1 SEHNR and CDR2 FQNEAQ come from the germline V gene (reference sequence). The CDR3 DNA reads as TGTGCCAGCAGCCTGACCGGACGGACCGACCTGAGCACAGATACGCAGTATTTT. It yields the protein CASSLTGRTDLSTDTQYF.

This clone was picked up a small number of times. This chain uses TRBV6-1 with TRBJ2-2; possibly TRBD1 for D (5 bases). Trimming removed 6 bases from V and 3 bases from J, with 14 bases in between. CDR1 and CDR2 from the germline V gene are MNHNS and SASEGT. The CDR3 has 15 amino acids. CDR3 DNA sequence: TGTGCCAGCAGGGGCCGAGCAGGGTACACCGGGGAGCTGTTTTTT. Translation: CASRGRAGYTGELFF.

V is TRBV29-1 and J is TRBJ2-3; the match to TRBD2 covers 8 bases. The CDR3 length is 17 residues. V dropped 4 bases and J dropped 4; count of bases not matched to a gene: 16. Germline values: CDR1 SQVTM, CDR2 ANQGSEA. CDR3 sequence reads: CSVGSPGGPLTSDTQYF. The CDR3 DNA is TGCAGCGTTGGATCCCCGGGAGGGCCGCTAACGTCAGATACGCAGTATTTT.

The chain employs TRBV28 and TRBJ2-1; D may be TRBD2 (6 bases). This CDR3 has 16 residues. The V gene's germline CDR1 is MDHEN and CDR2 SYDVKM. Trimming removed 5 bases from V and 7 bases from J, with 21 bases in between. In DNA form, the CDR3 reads TGTGCCAGCAGTGGGGGGAGGAGGGGCGCAAGTAATGAGCAGTTCTTC. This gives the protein CASSGGRRGASNEQFF.

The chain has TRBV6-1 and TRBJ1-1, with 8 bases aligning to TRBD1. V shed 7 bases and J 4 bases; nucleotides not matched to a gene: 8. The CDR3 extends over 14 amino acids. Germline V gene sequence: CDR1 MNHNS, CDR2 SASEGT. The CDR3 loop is CASTIDRGATEAFF. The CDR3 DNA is TGTGCCAGCACCATAGACAGGGGCGCCACTGAAGCTTTCTTT.

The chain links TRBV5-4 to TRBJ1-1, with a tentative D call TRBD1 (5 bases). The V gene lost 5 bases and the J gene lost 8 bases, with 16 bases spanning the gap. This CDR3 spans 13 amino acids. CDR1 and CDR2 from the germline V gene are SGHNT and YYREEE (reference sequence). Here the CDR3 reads CASSSSPTAEAFF. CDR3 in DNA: TGTGCCAGCAGTTCCTCTCCGACAGCCGAAGCTTTCTTT.

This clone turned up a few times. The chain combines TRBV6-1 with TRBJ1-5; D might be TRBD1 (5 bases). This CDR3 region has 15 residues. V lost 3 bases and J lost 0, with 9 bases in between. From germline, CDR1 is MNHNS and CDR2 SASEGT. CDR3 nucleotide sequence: TGTGCCAGCAGTGATCGAGGGACTAGCAATCAGCCCCAGCATTTT. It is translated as CASSDRGTSNQPQHF.

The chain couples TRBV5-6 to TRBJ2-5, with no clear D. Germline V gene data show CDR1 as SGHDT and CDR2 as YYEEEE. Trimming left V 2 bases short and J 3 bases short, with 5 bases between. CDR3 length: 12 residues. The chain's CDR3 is CASSFGEETQYF. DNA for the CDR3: TGTGCCAGCAGCTTTGGGGAAGAGACCCAGTACTTC.

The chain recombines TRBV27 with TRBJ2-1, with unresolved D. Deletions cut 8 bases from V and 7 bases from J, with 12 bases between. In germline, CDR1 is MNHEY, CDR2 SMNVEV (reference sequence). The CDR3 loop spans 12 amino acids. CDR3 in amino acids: CASGNLGNEQFF. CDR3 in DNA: TGTGCCAGCGGAAATCTAGGAAATGAGCAGTTCTTC.

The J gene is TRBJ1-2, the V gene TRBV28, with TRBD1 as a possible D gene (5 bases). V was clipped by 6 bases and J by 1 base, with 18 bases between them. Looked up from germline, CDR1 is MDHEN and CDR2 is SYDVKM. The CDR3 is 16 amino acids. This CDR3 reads CASSPVSGLFNYGYTF. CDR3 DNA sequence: TGTGCCAGCAGCCCCGTTTCGGGACTTTTTAACTATGGCTACACCTTC.

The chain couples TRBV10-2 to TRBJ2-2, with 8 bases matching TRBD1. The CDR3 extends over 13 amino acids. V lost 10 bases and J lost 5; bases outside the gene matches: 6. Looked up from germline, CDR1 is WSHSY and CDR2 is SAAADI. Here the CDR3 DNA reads TGCGCCATCACAGGGGGTGGAACCGGGGAGCTGTTTTTT. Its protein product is CAITGGGTGELFF.